This TCR beta chain derives from a study of cytomegalovirus exposure and HLA in healthy donors. Across the study: According to later analysis, the same platform produced the roughly 110 validation and several hundred first-cohort repertoires. Regarding the study as a whole: For cytomegalovirus status, the classifier reportedly gave diagnoses with high specificity and sensitivity. In vitro experiments confirmed that three CMV-associated chains were specific for CMV antigens. First-cohort TCR clusters were later found to tend to co-occur in the 120 or so validation repertoires.

Germline V gene sequence: CDR1 ENHRY, CDR2 SYGVKD. The length of the CDR3 is 15 residues. V dropped 3 bases and J dropped 10 bases, with 16 bases sitting between them. Regarding this clone: Its target is not known.

This table comes from immunoSEQ multiplex PCR, and its TCRdb copy is limited to in-frame clones, with some not included. This table holds about 120,000 clones, around nine tenths found once. The TCR originated in a man in his late teens or twenties in good health and CMV-seropositive. Material: PBMCs. The rearrangement uses TRBV10-3 and TRBJ1-6; the D is unclear. CDR3 coding DNA: TGTGCCATCAGTGACCCCGGGTCCGATACGTCACCCCTCCACTTT. This encodes CAISDPGSDTSPLHF.